This TCR beta chain was recovered during a study of blood T cells in healthy people across ages (dated by TCRdb to between 2014 and 2016). Turning to the overall study: Template switching captured roughly one uniquely barcoded TCR beta cDNA molecule per two T cells in model experiments. The study analyzed two additional independent replicas of 1 million unique cDNA reads from the same blood draw for two donors, one aged 18 to 29 and one aged 80 or older. The donors were split into four age groups: young (average 16 years), middle-aged (39), aged (approximately 60) and long-lived (more than 80). Donors of different ages were randomly distributed across sequencing lanes to avoid experimental bias. The study measured age-related changes in TCR beta repertoire diversity using deep sequencing normalized with unique cDNA molecular identifiers. Findings and caveats that apply to the study as a whole: Because the CMV infection status of the donors was unknown, age-related changes in expanded clonotypes may potentially have been confounded. Compared with the aged group, more naive CD4+ T cells, fewer expanded clones and increased TCR diversity were shown by the long-lived group, suggesting age selection. Observed TCR beta diversity per million T cells fell roughly linearly with age, and a significant reduction was already apparent by age about 38. The percentage of naive T cells measured by flow cytometry correlated strongly with observed TCR beta diversity. Estimates of total diversity based on one million sequenced T cells were considered lower bounds and underestimates. Bulk unsorted PBMC profiling prevented conclusive comparison of naive and antigen-experienced compartments.

The donors were roughly 39 Caucasian individuals from Russia, aged 6 to 90 years, who were systemically healthy. Each donor gave 8 to 10 milliliters of peripheral blood, drawn into EDTA-treated Vacutainer tubes. Ficoll-Paque density-gradient centrifugation was used to isolate PBMCs, with at least 7 million per sample. Trizol reagent was used to extract total RNA from the PBMCs, yielding at least 5 micrograms per sample. Naive CD45RAhigh/CD27high T cell percentages were measured by flow cytometry on a PBMC aliquot from every donor. V is cut by 2 bases and J by 2 bases, and the space between the germline ends is 11 bases. Reading from cysteine to phenylalanine, the CDR3 counts 15 amino acids. The retained sequence is limited to the CDR3, 45 bases, with the frame set at the first base. CDR1 and CDR2, per the germline V gene, are ENHRY and SYGVKD. This clonotype was seen more than once but under ten times. The specificity of this receptor is unknown. No base quality information exists; no much larger clone differs at one position.

The library relied on 5' RACE. Sequencing instrument: Illumina HiSeq 2500. A second PCR of roughly 7 to 11 cycles was performed with a sample-barcoded 5' primer and a J-beta primer mix. Each TCR beta cDNA molecule received a unique molecular identifier from a template-switch 5' adaptor carrying 12 random nucleotides. Each sample yielded at least 2.5 million CDR3-containing paired-end reads. First-strand cDNA synthesis was performed from all RNA using the Mint cDNA synthesis kit, with priming by a TRBC-specific oligonucleotide. Following uracil-DNA glycosylase treatment, all cDNA underwent a first 18-cycle PCR with the universal primers M1SS and BC2_uni_R. On the study's bioinformatics: For normalization, 1 million high-quality reads were randomly selected from each sample, with every read carrying a distinct molecular identifier. Reads with shared molecular identifiers were discarded instead of being binned into consensus sequences. MiTCR, run with a Q25 quality threshold and the strictest error-elimination algorithm, handled CDR3 identification, clonotype clustering and error correction. A nonparametric unseen species model with Euler transformation was used to estimate a lower bound on total TCR beta diversity. The public reads were run again by TCRdb, first through fastp at Q25 and then through MiXCR, and only productive beta chains were kept. Each entry merges the rows of one CDR3 protein and shows their most common DNA and genes. The V and J calls and clone size come from TCRdb's table, not from the authors' own analysis. This sample holds some 1.4 million distinct CDR3 sequences; about 43% were observed only once. Under 8% of the sample rests with the top ten.

This TCR derives from a woman aged 18-29 years in good health. The chain uses TRBV10-3 and TRBJ2-3, with no confidently assigned D gene. Material: blood. CDR3 reads: CAISEMAGTTDTQYF. The nucleotide sequence reads TGTGCCATCAGTGAGATGGCAGGAACCACAGATACGCAGTATTTT.